This T cell receptor (beta chain) came from a study of T cells in Graves' hyperthyroidism and ophthalmopathy. Ten or more counts support this clonotype. TCR beta CDR3 region amplification was performed from RNA transcripts. RT-PCR in the first round (using the HTBI primer set) targeted the TCR CDR3. TCRdb reprocessed the multiplex PCR reads via MiXCR and lists one record per CDR3 protein. This sample has around 400,000 distinct CDR3 sequences, with roughly 15% found just once. The CDR3 runs to 17 residues. The germline CDR1 and CDR2 sequences are MDHEN and SYDVKM. Trimming removed 2 bases from V and 4 bases from J, with 20 bases in between.

The chain employs TRBV28 and TRBJ1-1, with a possible D match to TRBD1 (6 bases). The sample was blood. The TCR originated in a woman aged 55-70 years with Graves' ophthalmopathy. CDR3 amino acids: CASSLGVGVGGGTEAFF. The DNA for the CDR3 is TGTGCCAGCAGTTTAGGGGTGGGGGTTGGAGGGGGCACTGAAGCTTTCTTT.